The 14 T cell receptor beta chains presented below share a single source sample, sequenced in a study of T cells after yellow fever vaccination. TCRdb itself ran the 5' RACE reads through MiXCR, one entry per CDR3 protein. The data show about 260,000 distinct CDR3 sequences, with around 3.5% seen just once and about 19% held by the top ten. This specimen consisted of PBMCs, obtained 15 days after the yellow fever booster vaccination. These receptors were collected from a man between 18 and 29 years old who received the YFV17D yellow fever vaccine.

This clonotype has ten or more counts. This chain joins TRBV13 and TRBJ1-2; D not certain. V was pared by 3 bases and J by 7 bases, with 15 bases between. Germline-derived CDR1 and CDR2 are PRHDT and FYEKMQ (reference sequence). The length of the CDR3 is 14 residues. The CDR3 DNA is TGTGCCAGCAGCTTCACGGGCGCGGGATCTGGCTACACCTTC. Translating it yields CASSFTGAGSGYTF.

This clonotype was detected ten times or more. J is TRBJ2-1 and V is TRBV11-2; D perhaps matches TRBD1 (7 bases). The CDR3 consists of 16 residues. The V and J ends lost 1 base and 5 bases respectively, with 15 bases between them. Per germline, CDR1 SGHAT and CDR2 FQNNGV. The CDR3 DNA follows: TGTGCCAGCAGCTTAGGGAGGGGACAGAAAAACAATGAGCAGTTCTTC. It is translated as CASSLGRGQKNNEQFF.

This clonotype was seen at least ten times. CDR3 region: CSANPGGGWNQPQHF. Here the CDR3 DNA reads TGCAGTGCCAACCCCGGGGGGGGGTGGAATCAGCCCCAGCATTTT. This chain connects TRBV20-1 to TRBJ1-5, with D perhaps matching TRBD1 (5 bases). Germline CDR1 is DFQATT and CDR2 is SNEGSKA (reference sequence). Between the trimmed V and J ends, which lost 6 bases and 4 bases, there was a span of 19 bases. The CDR3 runs to 15 residues.

The sample holds many counts of this clonotype. V usage is TRBV27 and J usage is TRBJ2-2; no definite D call. The CDR3 extends over 15 amino acids. Germline CDR1 and CDR2: MNHEY and SMNVEV (reference sequence). V lost 3 bases, J lost 6 bases, and 14 bases lay in between. The CDR3 protein is CASSLWPIRAGELFF. CDR3 sequence (DNA): TGTGCCAGCAGTTTGTGGCCAATACGGGCCGGGGAGCTGTTTTTT.

This clonotype was seen repeatedly, ten times or more. The chain links TRBV5-4 to TRBJ2-1; 13 bases match TRBD2. Unmatched junction bases numbered 2, after V lost 3 bases and J lost 5 bases. The germline V gene has CDR1 SGHNT and CDR2 YYREEE (reference sequence). This CDR3 has 15 amino acids. CDR3 sequence reads: CASSSGLAGDNEQFF. The CDR3 nucleotides are TGTGCCAGCAGCTCTGGACTAGCGGGGGACAATGAGCAGTTCTTC.

Concerning this clonotype itself: One base away lies a much larger clone, so this may be a sequencing read error. The V gene is TRBV12-3 or TRBV12-4, the J gene TRBJ2-1; the D is unclear. CDR3 length: 16 amino acids. The CDR3 here is CARSFALAATYNEQFF. CDR3 DNA: TGTGCCAGAAGTTTTGCGTTGGCTGCCACCTACAATGAGCAGTTCTTC.

This clonotype has ten or more counts. V usage is TRBV7-6 and J usage is TRBJ2-7; TRBD1 agrees at 9 bases. Trimming took 5 bases from V and 3 from J; bases not matched to a gene: 5. Germline CDR1 reads SGHVS; CDR2 reads FNYEAQ. CDR3 length: 14 residues. As DNA, the CDR3 is TGTGCCAGCAGCGTACAGGGGGCGTACTACGAGCAGTACTTC. Protein product: CASSVQGAYYEQYF.

This clonotype was detected only a few times. The chain has TRBV5-4 and TRBJ2-7; D remains ambiguous. Between the trimmed V and J ends, which lost 4 bases and 1 base, there was a span of 15 bases. CDR3 length: 15 amino acids. From germline, CDR1 is SGHNT and CDR2 YYREEE (reference sequence). The CDR3 DNA is TGTGCCAGCAGCCCCGACCCGGACGGGTCCTACGAGCAGTACGTC. As protein: CASSPDPDGSYEQYV.

This clonotype was observed at least ten times. The V gene is TRBV27, the J gene TRBJ2-3; D not resolved. In germline, CDR1 is MNHEY, CDR2 SMNVEV (reference sequence). The V end lost 5 bases, the J end lost 2 bases, and 8 bases lay between the germline ends. The CDR3 spans 13 residues. In DNA form, the CDR3 reads TGTGCCAGCAGTAGTTTTATCACAGATACGCAGTATTTT. Amino acids: CASSSFITDTQYF.

This clonotype has a count of ten or more. This chain links TRBV27 with TRBJ2-1; 9 positions agree with TRBD1. The CDR3 spans 17 residues. In germline, CDR1 is MNHEY, CDR2 SMNVEV (reference sequence). Losses at the gene ends were 5 bases for V and 1 base for J; bases not matched to a gene: 9. The CDR3: CASSPNAGTGSYNEQFF. DNA of the CDR3: TGTGCCAGCAGTCCGAACGCCGGGACAGGGTCCTACAATGAGCAGTTCTTC.

This clonotype was found many times. The rearrangement joins TRBV7-2 to TRBJ2-1, with TRBD2 matching 12 bases. The CDR3 spans 15 residues. The V gene end was trimmed by 5 bases and the J gene end by 5 bases; junction bases not matched to a gene: 4. Germline lookup yields CDR1 SGHTA and CDR2 FQGNSA. CDR3 bases: TGTGCCAGCAGCCCCGGACTAGCGGGGAACAATGAGCAGTTCTTC. It is translated as CASSPGLAGNNEQFF.

On this clonotype: Possible read error: a much larger clone is one base away. The rearrangement joins TRBV10-3 to TRBJ2-3; 12 bases map to TRBD2. Germline trimming cut 6 bases from V and 11 bases from J; bases unmatched to any gene: 3. CDR3 length: 12 amino acids. The germline V gene has CDR1 ENHRY and CDR2 SYGVKD. The CDR3 region has the DNA TGTGCCATCAGACTAGCGGGGGGTAAGCAGTATTTT. Its translation is CAIRLAGGKQYF.

This chain connects TRBV10-3 to TRBJ1-3; D gene uncertain. CDR3 length: 15 residues. Germline CDR1 and CDR2: ENHRY and SYGVKD. The V end lost 10 bases, the J end lost 0 bases, and 16 bases lay between the germline ends. The CDR3 region is CATQVAGRSGNTIYF. The CDR3 DNA reads as TGTGCCACCCAGGTGGCCGGACGCTCTGGAAACACCATATATTTT.

This clonotype was recorded at least ten times. The genes are TRBV28 and TRBJ2-3; either TRBD1 or TRBD2 may supply D (5 bases each). Germline V gene sequence: CDR1 MDHEN, CDR2 SYDVKM. This CDR3 is built from 16 residues. The ends were cut back, 7 bases at V and 4 bases at J, with 21 bases in the middle. CDR3 protein: CASNSLGVFRADTQYF. Here the CDR3 DNA reads TGTGCCAGCAACTCCTTGGGGGTTTTTAGGGCAGATACGCAGTATTTT.